What follows is one T cell receptor beta chain and its context. Its antigen is undetermined. CDR3 size: 15 residues. V was pared by 3 bases and J by 3 bases, with 5 bases of the junction left unmatched. Germline-derived CDR1 and CDR2 are KGHSH and LQKENI. Clones were sequenced by immunoSEQ multiplex PCR, and TCRdb holds only the in-frame ones, with some missing. The data show 130,000 to 150,000 clones, roughly 80% seen once. The data originate from a study of T cell responses to AZD1222 COVID-19 vaccine. Study-wide results and caveats: As reported, nearly half of all spike-specific TCRs target variant regions that are unmutated.

Material: peripheral blood, obtained on day 0 of MenACWY control vaccination. The TCR originated in an adult in good health. This chain uses TRBV18 with TRBJ1-3, with 7 bases matching TRBD1. In nucleotides, the CDR3 is TGTGCCAGCTCACCGGGACAGTTAGGTGGAAACACCATATATTTT. It specifies CASSPGQLGGNTIYF. Complete variable domain (other parts from reference TRBV18 and TRBJ1-3): NAGVMQNPRHLVRRRGQEARLRCSPMKGHSHVYWYRQLPEEGLKFMVYLQKENIIDESGMPKERFSAEFPKEGPSILRIQQVVRGDSAAYFCASSPGQLGGNTIYFGEGSWLTVV.